What follows is one T cell receptor delta chain and its context. Ten or more counts support this clone. The antigen it recognizes is unknown. Base quality data are lacking; no much larger clone is found one base away. These data are taken from a study of γδ T cells in repeated Plasmodium falciparum infection (dated by TCRdb to about 2021). The study in broad terms: The natural-infection arm enrolled Malian children exposed to intense seasonal malaria transmission and compared the Malian children with Australian children matched for age and gender. Five malaria-naive U.S. adults underwent four controlled human malaria infections by bites from P. falciparum NF54-infected Anopheles stephensi mosquitoes over approximately 600 days. Samples from controlled-infection subjects were taken at baseline, just before selected infections, and 21 days after each infection. Malian gammadelta TCR repertoires were analysed cross-sectionally during no-transmission periods and were analysed longitudinally across acute febrile malaria episodes. The study examined how repeated Plasmodium falciparum infection shapes the human gammadelta T cell repertoire, using natural infection in Mali and controlled human malaria infection.

Receptor libraries were prepared by multiplex PCR. These reads were obtained on an Illumina MiSeq. Every sorted gammadelta T cell sample had both its TCR gamma (TRG) and TCR delta (TRD) chains sequenced. The study's own analysis went as follows. Clonotype tree plots, accumulated frequency of the top 20 clonotypes, diversity index (DI) and D75 metrics were included in the repertoire analyses. TCRdb reprocessed the public data with the CATT caller; entries with the same nucleotide sequence were combined afterwards. None of the V and J calls come from the authors' own analysis; TCRdb made them. The table for this sample lists around 86,000 delta-chain clones; approximately 1.4% of them were counted only once. Roughly 9.5% of the sample is in the top ten clones. Vgamma9/Vdelta2+ and Vdelta2-negative gammadelta T cell populations were flow-sorted from peripheral blood mononuclear cells for bulk TCR repertoire analysis.

Summary of the overall study and its limitations: In Vdelta2-negative gammadelta TCR repertoires, which were largely Vdelta1+, repeated controlled infections appeared to drive waves of new clonotype selection. Vdelta2-negative gammadelta TCR repertoires from Malian children appeared more clonally expanded, less diverse and less shared than those of Australian children. The controlled-infection cohort was small, limiting analysis of inter-individual variability in gammadelta T cell responses. Generalizability was limited because the Malian cohort was drawn from a small rural village of predominantly one ethnic group. Vgamma9/Vdelta2+ TCR repertoires kept a highly stable polyclonal repertoire across time and infection, and many TCRgamma sequences overlapped between individuals.

CDR3 length: 21 amino acids, cysteine to phenylalanine. Only the CDR3 portion is preserved as DNA: 63 bases, with reading frame beginning at the first base. Per the germline V gene, TSWWSYY is the CDR1 and QGS is the CDR2. The germline V and J ends show losses of 0 bases and 6 bases respectively, and no gene match explains 19 bases of the junction. The sample comprised gamma-delta T cells from blood. In this chain, TRDV1 is recombined with TRDJ1, with 13 junctional bases fitting TRDD3. No J segment appears in TCRdb, so it was assigned here by matching the sequence to germline. The source is a pool of human donors (malaria-infected and uninfected, not separated). The CDR3 corresponds to CALGELLINIPTGGYVHKLIF. Here is the DNA: TGTGCTCTTGGGGAACTACTGATCAATATTCCTACTGGGGGATACGTCCATAAACTCATCTTT.